The table lists the clone carrying this T cell receptor (beta chain) with many counts. Its antigen is currently unknown. CDR1 is LNHNV and CDR2 is YYDKDF in the germline V gene (reference sequence). The CDR3 runs to 13 residues. Trimming left V 1 base short and J 5 bases short, with 9 bases between. Healthy Caucasians from Russia aged about 6 to 95 served as donors. The data stem from a study of blood T cells in healthy people across ages. Study outcomes and limitations: In the absence of known donor CMV status, changes in expanded clonotypes were possibly confounded.

For the second PCR, which ran for about 7 to 11 cycles, a sample-barcoded 5' primer and a J-beta primer mix were used. Each CDR3 protein gets one entry after TCRdb re-called the 5' RACE reads with MiXCR. The table shows about 590,000 distinct CDR3 sequences, with approximately 30% occurring only once. The sequenced material came from blood. V gene TRBV15 combines with J gene TRBJ2-7; D gene ambiguous. The TCR originated in a woman aged 80 or older in good health. CDR3 sequence reads: CATSRAGGHEQYF. CDR3 DNA sequence: TGTGCCACCAGCAGAGCCGGTGGCCACGAGCAGTACTTC.